This T cell receptor beta chain was found in a study of blood T cell repertoires in COVID-19. The wider study: There were acute and convalescent COVID-19 samples, and they came from the United States, Italy and Spain. T cells, B-cell-depleted T cells, or PBMCs provided the cDNA or gDNA that served as material.

Authors' analysis steps: The authors estimated nucleated cell counts from reference gene primer amplification. The protocol was immunoSEQ multiplex PCR, while the TCRdb copy is restricted to in-frame clones and leaves out a portion. V and J calls and clone size are those listed in that table; D and trimming were worked out from the DNA. The table has approximately 66,000 clones, roughly 90% seen once. The CDR3 is 14 amino acids. V shed 2 bases, J shed 6 bases, and the junction held 5 bases outside the gene matches. Germline assignment: CDR1 LGHDT and CDR2 YNNKEL (reference sequence). This receptor was identified in a woman in her forties or fifties with active or convalescent COVID-19. The sequenced sample consisted of peripheral blood. The chain couples TRBV3-1 (or the pseudogene TRBV3-2) to TRBJ2-7; TRBD2 matches at 9 bases. The CDR3 spells CASSQTVAGVEQYF. The CDR3 region has the DNA TGTGCCAGCAGCCAAACTGTAGCGGGAGTCGAGCAGTACTTC.